Listed below are T cell receptor beta chains from one sample, sequenced in a study of cytotoxic CD8 clonotypes in ibrutinib-treated CLL. Method: immunoSEQ multiplex PCR; TCRdb's copy keeps in-frame clones and lacks some. The sample shows approximately 150,000 clones, roughly 90% of them seen only once. This material consisted of PBMCs, taken at disease progression, from a patient treated with ibrutinib. All receptors derive from a human donor with chronic lymphocytic leukemia. Each CDR3 is given with its conserved first and last residue. The order of the fields is D gene, V gene, clone size, J gene, CDR3 protein, CDR3 DNA. A D gene is named only where the DNA matches it firmly. Size tells how often a clone was seen (once, few, many) or the class of an expanded clone, and some rows leave it out.

NA	TRBV2	once	TRBJ1-1	CASSDSSVWSRNTEAFF	TGTGCCAGCAGTGATTCGAGTGTCTGGAGCAGGAACACTGAAGCTTTCTTT
NA	TRBV5-8	NA	TRBJ2-7	CASSVYGSMTYEQYF	TGTGCCAGCAGTGTCTACGGGAGTATGACCTACGAGCAGTACTTC
NA	TRBV9	once	TRBJ2-5	CASSPDYRAGETQYF	TGTGCCAGCAGCCCGGACTACAGGGCCGGGGAGACCCAGTACTTC
NA	TRBV9	NA	TRBJ2-5	CASSPGNQETQYF	TGTGCCAGCAGCCCAGGGAACCAAGAGACCCAGTACTTC
NA	TRBV27	NA	TRBJ2-7	CASSLSGFPGTYEQYF	TGTGCCAGCAGTTTATCGGGGTTCCCCGGTACGTACGAGCAGTACTTC
NA	TRBV6-5	NA	TRBJ1-4	CASSRDREKLFF	TGTGCCAGCAGCCGTGACAGAGAAAAACTGTTTTTT
TRBD1	TRBV4-3	few	TRBJ2-5	CASSQDIGRGQETQYF	TGCGCCAGCAGCCAAGATATCGGCAGGGGGCAAGAGACCCAGTACTTC
TRBD2	TRBV6-1	once	TRBJ2-5	CASSDFMTSGSLETQYF	TGTGCCAGCAGTGATTTTATGACTAGCGGGAGTCTAGAGACCCAGTACTTC
TRBD2	TRBV28	NA	TRBJ2-7	CASSSPVAGGYYEQYF	TGTGCCAGCAGCTCTCCTGTAGCGGGAGGATACTACGAGCAGTACTTC
NA	TRBV4-2	NA	TRBJ2-3	CASSQDLPDRLSDTQYF	TGTGCCAGCAGCCAAGATCTGCCCGACAGACTATCGGATACGCAGTATTTT
NA	TRBV6-6	NA	TRBJ1-5	CASSYYSLAQHF	TGTGCCAGCAGTTACTATTCTTTGGCCCAGCATTTT
NA	TRBV28	NA	TRBJ2-1	CASSYRDGTYNEQFF	TGTGCCAGCAGCTACCGGGACGGGACCTACAATGAGCAGTTCTTC
NA	TRBV19	NA	TRBJ2-2	CASSMVGRHGELFF	TGTGCCAGTAGTATGGTGGGGCGACACGGGGAGCTGTTTTTT
TRBD1	TRBV5-4	NA	TRBJ1-1	CASSLAKGQGDNTEAFF	TGTGCCAGCAGCTTGGCCAAGGGACAGGGAGATAACACTGAAGCTTTCTTT
NA	TRBV9	NA	TRBJ1-4	CASSVVGLSEKLFF	TGTGCCAGCAGCGTAGTTGGACTGAGTGAAAAACTGTTTTTT
TRBD1	TRBV18	NA	TRBJ2-5	CASSPGQGASETQYF	TGTGCCAGCTCACCCGGACAGGGGGCTTCAGAGACCCAGTACTTC